This T cell receptor beta chain came from a study of T cell responses to AZD1222 COVID-19 vaccine. The CDR3 loop spans 15 amino acids. CDR1 and CDR2 (germline): MDHEN, SYDVKM. Trimming took 7 bases from V and 4 from J, leaving 16 bases between them. Findings and limits, study-wide: The donor cohort was predominantly white British with a female majority, and clonal diversity may have been underestimated.

The table came from immunoSEQ multiplex PCR; TCRdb's copy has only in-frame clones and leaves some out. This sample carries roughly 150,000 clones, around 90% of them seen once, and the ten largest clones take around 6.3%. As concerns this clone: Its antigen remains unidentified.

The TCR originated in an adult who received the AZD1222 COVID-19 vaccine. The sample was peripheral blood, taken 28 days after the second AZD1222 dose. The V gene is TRBV28, the J gene TRBJ1-4; D not certain. In nucleotides, the CDR3 is TGTGCCAGCAATCCTCAGATGGCTTTTAATGAAAAACTGTTTTTT. Translation gives CASNPQMAFNEKLFF.